This passage covers 24 T cell receptor beta chains from one sample sequenced in a study of CD8 T cells in ankylosing spondylitis. The study, taken as a whole, reports: Blood from ankylosing spondylitis patients appeared to carry a characteristic eight-variant TCR beta motif.

Antigens of these TCRs are unknown. In TCRdb, the 5' RACE reads were re-called with MiXCR into one record per CDR3 protein. The table includes around 770,000 distinct CDR3 sequences, around 20% detected once. The sequenced sample consisted of blood, either unsorted or a sorted T cell fraction (not recorded which). These receptors originate from a male donor with ankylosing spondylitis.

The V and J genes are TRBV2 and TRBJ2-1; 7 bases align to TRBD2. Germline CDR1 and CDR2: SNHLY and FYNNEI. This CDR3 has 14 amino acids. The V segment lost 7 bases and the J segment 0 bases; nucleotides outside the gene matches: 3. The CDR3 coding sequence is TGTGCCAGCATTTGGGGGGGCTCCTACAATGAGCAGTTCTTC. It specifies CASIWGGSYNEQFF.

At least ten counts were recorded for this clonotype. The chain couples TRBV25-1 to TRBJ2-4; TRBD1 is a possible D gene (5 bases). The germline gives CDR1 MGHDK, CDR2 SYGVNS. This CDR3 region has 11 residues. The germline V and J ends were trimmed by 4 bases and 15 bases, with 13 bases remaining between them. As DNA, the CDR3 is TGTGCCAGCAGTGGTCAGGGTCCCAGGTACTTC. Amino acid sequence: CASSGQGPRYF.

The DNA for the CDR3 is TGCAGCGTAACAGGGGCCGTAGCTCTTTCTGGGGCCAACGTCCTGACTTTC. Translation gives CSVTGAVALSGANVLTF. The chain has TRBV29-1 and TRBJ2-6; 7 bases fit TRBD1. This CDR3 region has 17 residues. The junction had 12 bases not matched to a gene; V was cut back by 6 bases and J by 1 base. Germline lookup yields CDR1 SQVTM and CDR2 ANQGSEA.

The chain joins TRBV12-3 or TRBV12-4 to TRBJ1-5, with D tentatively TRBD1 (6 bases). The CDR3 is 14 amino acids. Trimming removed 4 bases from V and 3 bases from J, with 10 bases in between. This CDR3 is CASSSGQNNQPQHF. The CDR3, as DNA: TGTGCCAGCAGTTCCGGACAGAACAATCAGCCCCAGCATTTT.

The gene calls are TRBV9 and TRBJ2-1; 11 bases fit TRBD1. V was pared by 1 base and J by 7 bases, with 7 bases of the junction left unmatched. Germline V lookup: CDR1 SGDLS, CDR2 YYNGEE. The CDR3 spans 16 residues. In DNA, the CDR3 is TGTGCCAGCAGCGTAACCTGGACAGGGGGCTTAAATGAGCAGTTCTTC. Translated, it gives CASSVTWTGGLNEQFF.

This clonotype was detected only a few times. CDR3 residues: CASSYAQNYGYTF. CDR3 bases: TGTGCCAGCAGTTACGCCCAAAATTATGGCTACACCTTC. This chain connects TRBV27 to TRBJ1-2; D remains ambiguous. The V end lost 4 bases, the J end lost 5 bases, and 11 bases lay between the germline ends. Germline loops: CDR1 MNHEY, CDR2 SMNVEV (reference sequence). CDR3 length: 13 residues.

The V call is TRBV19, the J call TRBJ2-7; 10 bases line up with TRBD1. The germline CDR1 and CDR2 sequences are LNHDA and SQIVND (reference sequence). The CDR3 is 14 amino acids. V lost 8 bases, J lost 2 bases, and 6 bases stayed unmatched. The CDR3 DNA reads as TGTGCCAGTGTTGCGACAGGGGGCCCCTACGAGCAGTACTTC. This sequence encodes CASVATGGPYEQYF.

The chain employs TRBV4-1 and TRBJ2-7, with a possible D match to TRBD2 (6 bases). This CDR3 spans 17 amino acids. The V and J ends lost 6 bases and 2 bases respectively, with 23 bases between them. The germline V gene encodes CDR1 MGHRA and CDR2 YSYEKL. Here the CDR3 reads CASSSPKGGVATYEQYF. The DNA of the CDR3 is TGCGCCAGCAGTTCACCAAAAGGAGGGGTGGCGACCTACGAGCAGTACTTC.

This clonotype was counted only a few times. This chain connects TRBV20-1 to TRBJ1-1; possible D gene TRBD1, 6 bases. This CDR3 is 11 amino acids long. The germline gives CDR1 DFQATT, CDR2 SNEGSKA (reference sequence). Between the trimmed V and J ends, which lost 6 bases and 4 bases, there was a span of 9 bases. The CDR3 bases are TGCAGTGCCTCAGGGGCCACTGAAGCTTTCTTT. Translation: CSASGATEAFF.

At least ten counts were recorded for this clonotype. The chain recombines TRBV10-3 with TRBJ1-2; TRBD1 matches at 8 bases. V lost 0 bases and J lost 7; bases outside the gene matches: 4. Germline V gene sequence: CDR1 ENHRY, CDR2 SYGVKD. This CDR3 has 14 residues. The CDR3 protein is CAISESGTGSGYTF. The DNA for the CDR3 is TGTGCCATCAGTGAGTCCGGGACAGGCTCTGGCTACACCTTC.

This clonotype showed up many times. The chain joins TRBV9 to TRBJ2-2; 13 nucleotides align to TRBD2. The germline gives CDR1 SGDLS, CDR2 YYNGEE. The ends lost 2 bases at V and 4 bases at J; junction bases unmatched: 2. CDR3 length equals 16 residues. CDR3 sequence (DNA): TGTGCCAGCAGCGTGAGACTAGCGGGGGGCACCGGGGAGCTGTTTTTT. Residues: CASSVRLAGGTGELFF.

This clonotype showed up just a few times. The J gene is TRBJ1-2, the V gene TRBV12-3 or TRBV12-4; unclear D gene. Trimming cost V 6 bases and J 4 bases, with 12 bases left between them. The CDR3 covers 13 residues. Here the CDR3 DNA reads TGTGCCAGCAGGCCGGCTGGGTTCTATGGCTACACCTTC. Translating it yields CASRPAGFYGYTF.

The V call is TRBV20-1, the J call TRBJ2-7; 10 nucleotides agree with TRBD1. The CDR3 spans 15 residues. Germline V gene data show CDR1 as DFQATT and CDR2 as SNEGSKA (reference sequence). V lost 3 bases and J lost 2; bases outside the gene matches: 7. The CDR3 sequence: CSARGLGTGAYEQYF. CDR3 nucleotide sequence: TGCAGTGCTAGGGGGTTAGGGACAGGGGCCTACGAGCAGTACTTC.

V gene TRBV4-3 combines with J gene TRBJ1-2; weak D call: TRBD1 (6 bases). The germline V gene has CDR1 LGHNA and CDR2 YSLEER. This CDR3 has 18 residues. Trimming left V 0 bases short and J 3 bases short, with 20 bases between. The CDR3 sequence: CASSQEGGFSGADYGYTF. The DNA for the CDR3 is TGCGCCAGCAGCCAAGAAGGAGGGTTTTCGGGGGCGGACTATGGCTACACCTTC.

This clonotype was picked up many times. The chain has TRBV29-1 and TRBJ2-5; D unresolved. V was trimmed by 7 bases and J by 2 bases, leaving 17 bases between them. The CDR3 consists of 14 residues. CDR1 and CDR2 from the germline V gene are SQVTM and ANQGSEA. CDR3 amino acids: CSGSPFGQQETQYF. In nucleotides, the CDR3 is TGCAGCGGATCGCCTTTCGGGCAGCAAGAGACCCAGTACTTC. The variable domain in full, with the rest retrieved from reference TRBV29-1 and TRBJ2-5, is SAVISQKPSRDICQRGTSLTIQCQVDSQVTMMFWYRQQPGQSLTLIATANQGSEATYESGFVIDKFPISRPNLTFSTLTVSNMSPEDSSIYLCSGSPFGQQETQYFGPGTRLLVL.

The chain recombines TRBV7-2 with TRBJ2-1, with D tentatively TRBD2 (5 bases). This CDR3 spans 16 amino acids. From germline, CDR1 is SGHTA and CDR2 FQGNSA. Trimming pared 0 bases from V and 1 base from J, leaving 10 bases between. CDR3 nucleotide sequence: TGTGCCAGCAGCTTAGCGCCCGGGATTTCCTACAATGAGCAGTTCTTC. Residues: CASSLAPGISYNEQFF.

V gene TRBV20-1 combines with J gene TRBJ1-2; D is perhaps TRBD1 (5 bases). From germline, CDR1 is DFQATT and CDR2 SNEGSKA (reference sequence). V was clipped by 5 bases and J by 1 base, with 11 bases between them. The CDR3 is 13 amino acids. The CDR3 sequence is CSALPTDNYGYTF. For the CDR3, the DNA is TGCAGTGCTCTTCCGACAGATAACTATGGCTACACCTTC.

The genes are TRBV11-2 and TRBJ2-3, with 10 bases fitting TRBD2. V lost 1 base, J lost 4 bases, and 5 bases stayed unmatched. Germline CDR1 is SGHAT and CDR2 is FQNNGV. The CDR3 has 16 amino acids. Here the CDR3 reads CASSLGAGGSADTQYF. DNA for the CDR3: TGTGCCAGCAGCTTAGGAGCGGGAGGGAGTGCAGATACGCAGTATTTT.

This clonotype was counted many times. The chain recombines TRBV12-3 or TRBV12-4 with TRBJ2-1; weak D call: TRBD2 (6 bases). The CDR3 has 15 amino acids. Trimming cost V 3 bases and J 3 bases, with 12 bases left between them. In DNA, the CDR3 is TGTGCCAGCAGTTTTCAGGGCGGGGTCTACAATGAGCAGTTCTTC. Its protein product is CASSFQGGVYNEQFF.

V usage is TRBV3-1 and J usage is TRBJ1-1; D call uncertain. The CDR3 runs 14 residues. From germline, CDR1 is LGHDT and CDR2 YNNKEL (reference sequence). V gave up 2 bases and J gave up 6 bases, with 13 bases separating them. The CDR3 coding sequence is TGTGCCAGCAGCCAACCAGGTAGTAACGCTGAAGCTTTCTTT. Amino acid sequence: CASSQPGSNAEAFF.

This clonotype has more than one count but fewer than ten. The rearrangement uses TRBV28 and TRBJ1-5, with 7 nucleotides matching TRBD1. The germline V gene encodes CDR1 MDHEN and CDR2 SYDVKM. The CDR3 length is 15 residues. After removal of 10 bases from V and 8 bases from J, the junction contained 17 bases not matched to a gene. This CDR3 is CATTLGQRSSEPQHF. CDR3 nucleotides: TGTGCCACCACCTTGGGACAGAGAAGCAGCGAGCCCCAGCATTTT.

The chain has TRBV9 and TRBJ2-2; 11 bases agree with TRBD2. This CDR3 is built from 16 residues. The germline gives CDR1 SGDLS, CDR2 YYNGEE. With 4 bases clipped from V and 3 bases from J, the junction kept 5 bases outside the gene matches. CDR3 protein: CASSTSGSPHTGELFF. Here the CDR3 DNA reads TGTGCCAGCAGCACTAGCGGGAGTCCCCACACCGGGGAGCTGTTTTTT.

This rearrangement joins TRBV4-2 to TRBJ1-1; possibly TRBD1 for D (6 bases). The CDR3 totals 16 residues. The germline V gene has CDR1 LGHNA and CDR2 YNFKEQ. The V end was cut by 2 bases, the J end by 0 bases, with 13 bases between. Written as DNA, the CDR3 is TGTGCCAGCAGCCAAATCCTTGGACAGATGAACACTGAAGCTTTCTTT. As protein: CASSQILGQMNTEAFF.

This chain links TRBV7-9 with TRBJ1-1, with 7 bases that match TRBD1. The CDR3 is 15 residues long. V dropped 2 bases and J dropped 5; count of bases not matched to a gene: 8. Germline V gives CDR1 SEHNR, CDR2 FQNEAQ (reference sequence). Here the CDR3 DNA reads TGTGCCAGCAGCTTAAGTAGGGGGCGAGTAACTGAAGCTTTCTTT. It is translated as CASSLSRGRVTEAFF.